A single T cell receptor beta chain is shown here with its context. Antigen: not known. The sample originates from a study of OX40 agonist ivuxolimab in advanced cancers. Study summary: Patients were given ivuxolimab, an antibody that agonizes OX40 (CD134). Every patient in dose escalation had hepatocellular carcinoma, melanoma, renal cell or head and neck cancer. Notes on the study in general: Some nonresponders also had low normalized T-cell clonal expansion. The study observed clonal expansion of CD4+ and CD8+ blood T cells by week 6 at 0.1 to 3.0 mg/kg.

Sequencing was performed with immunoSEQ multiplex PCR; in TCRdb, only in-frame clones are kept and a portion is missing. This table has 37,000 or so clones, almost 80% appearing once. V lost 4 bases and J 6 bases, leaving 13 bases between the germline ends. This CDR3 contains 13 residues. CDR1 is GTSNPN, CDR2 SVGIG, per germline (reference sequence). Specimen: CD4+ or CD8+ T cells sorted from blood, collected in a trial of the OX40 agonist ivuxolimab. The gene calls are TRBV30 and TRBJ2-1; D is unclear. This TCR was sampled from an adult with an advanced solid tumor such as melanoma, head and neck, liver or kidney cancer. The CDR3 loop reads CAWTVKNVNEQFF. The CDR3 coding sequence is TGTGCCTGGACGGTAAAAAACGTCAATGAGCAGTTCTTC.